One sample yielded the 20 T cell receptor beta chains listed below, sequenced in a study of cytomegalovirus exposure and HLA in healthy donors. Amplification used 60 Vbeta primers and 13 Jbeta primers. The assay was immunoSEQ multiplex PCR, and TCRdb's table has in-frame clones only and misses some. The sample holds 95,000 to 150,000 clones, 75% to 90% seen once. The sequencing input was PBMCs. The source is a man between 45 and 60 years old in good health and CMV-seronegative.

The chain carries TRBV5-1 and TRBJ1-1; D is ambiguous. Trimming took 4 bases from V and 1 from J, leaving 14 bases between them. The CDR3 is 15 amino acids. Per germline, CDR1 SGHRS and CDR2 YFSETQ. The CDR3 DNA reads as TGCGCCAGCAGCACGGGTATTAGGTCGAACACTGAAGCTTTCTTT. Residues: CASSTGIRSNTEAFF.

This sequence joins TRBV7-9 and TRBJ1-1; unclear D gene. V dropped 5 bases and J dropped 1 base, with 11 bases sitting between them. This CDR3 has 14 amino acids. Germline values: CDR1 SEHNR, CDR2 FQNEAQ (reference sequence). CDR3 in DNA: TGTGCCAGCAGCCCGAGAGACACGAACACTGAAGCTTTCTTT. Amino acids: CASSPRDTNTEAFF.

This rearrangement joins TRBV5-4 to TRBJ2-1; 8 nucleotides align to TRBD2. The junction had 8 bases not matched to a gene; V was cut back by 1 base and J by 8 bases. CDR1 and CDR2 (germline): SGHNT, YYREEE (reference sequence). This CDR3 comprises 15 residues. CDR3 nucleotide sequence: TGTGCCAGCAGCTTGTCCCGGCAGGGACTAGATGAGCAGTTCTTC. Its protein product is CASSLSRQGLDEQFF. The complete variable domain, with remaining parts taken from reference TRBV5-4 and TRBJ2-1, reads ETGVTQSPTHLIKTRGQQVTLRCSSQSGHNTVSWYQQALGQGPQFIFQYYREEENGRGNFPPRFSGLQFPNYSSELNVNALELDDSALYLCASSLSRQGLDEQFFGPGTRLTVL.

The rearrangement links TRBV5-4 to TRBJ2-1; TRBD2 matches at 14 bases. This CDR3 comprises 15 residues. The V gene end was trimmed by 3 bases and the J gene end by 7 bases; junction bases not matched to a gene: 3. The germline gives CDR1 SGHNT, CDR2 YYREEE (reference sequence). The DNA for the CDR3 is TGTGCCAGCAGCTGGGGGACTAGCGGGAGAAATGAGCAGTTCTTC. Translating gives CASSWGTSGRNEQFF.

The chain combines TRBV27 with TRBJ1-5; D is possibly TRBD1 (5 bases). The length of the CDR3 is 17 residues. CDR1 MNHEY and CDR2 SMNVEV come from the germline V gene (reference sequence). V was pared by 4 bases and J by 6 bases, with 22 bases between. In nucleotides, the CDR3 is TGTGCCAGCAGTTCTCCACGGGGGGAGGGGCGGTTTCAGCCCCAGCATTTT. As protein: CASSSPRGEGRFQPQHF.

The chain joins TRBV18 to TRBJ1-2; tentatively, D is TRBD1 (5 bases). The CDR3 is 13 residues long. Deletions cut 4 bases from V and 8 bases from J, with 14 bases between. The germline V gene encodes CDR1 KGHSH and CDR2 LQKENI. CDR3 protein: CASSRGGVGGYTF. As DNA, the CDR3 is TGTGCCAGCTCACGAGGAGGGGTCGGCGGCTACACCTTC.

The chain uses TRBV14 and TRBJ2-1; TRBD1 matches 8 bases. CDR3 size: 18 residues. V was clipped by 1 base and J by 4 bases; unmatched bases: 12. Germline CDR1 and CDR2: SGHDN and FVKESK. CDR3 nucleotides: TGTGCCAGCAGCCAAGTCCAAGGGGACAGGATGATTTACAATGAGCAGTTCTTC. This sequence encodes CASSQVQGDRMIYNEQFF.

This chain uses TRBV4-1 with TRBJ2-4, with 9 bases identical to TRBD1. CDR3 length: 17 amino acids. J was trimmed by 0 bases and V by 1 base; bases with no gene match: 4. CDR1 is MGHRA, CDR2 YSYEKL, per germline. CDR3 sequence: CASSQGRQGGAKNIQYF. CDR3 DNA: TGCGCCAGCAGCCAAGGAAGACAGGGGGGAGCCAAAAACATTCAGTACTTC.

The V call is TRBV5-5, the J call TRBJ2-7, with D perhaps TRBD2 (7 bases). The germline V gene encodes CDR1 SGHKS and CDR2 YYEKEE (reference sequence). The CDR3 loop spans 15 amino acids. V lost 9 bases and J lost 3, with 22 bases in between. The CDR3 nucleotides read TGTGCCACCGGCCCGGGGGGCGGAAGATTCTACGAGCAGTACTTC. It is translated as CATGPGGGRFYEQYF.

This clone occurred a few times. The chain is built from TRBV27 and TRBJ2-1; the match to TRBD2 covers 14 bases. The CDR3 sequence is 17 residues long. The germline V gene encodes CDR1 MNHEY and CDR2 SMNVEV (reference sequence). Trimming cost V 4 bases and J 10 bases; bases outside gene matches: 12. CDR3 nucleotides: TGTGCCAGCAGTTCCCCTGGGACTAGCGGGGGTAGATCGGAGCAGTTCTTC. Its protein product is CASSSPGTSGGRSEQFF.

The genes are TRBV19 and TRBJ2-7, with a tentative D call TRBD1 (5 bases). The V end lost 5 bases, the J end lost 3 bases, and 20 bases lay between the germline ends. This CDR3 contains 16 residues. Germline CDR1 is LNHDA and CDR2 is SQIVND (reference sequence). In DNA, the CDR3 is TGTGCCAGTAGTCCACTTGGTTTGGACACAGGCTACGAGCAGTACTTC. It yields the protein CASSPLGLDTGYEQYF.

CDR3 amino acids: CAISEPREGGYGYTF. Here the CDR3 DNA reads TGTGCCATCAGTGAGCCTAGGGAAGGGGGCTATGGCTACACCTTC. The chain employs TRBV10-3 and TRBJ1-2; D might be TRBD1 (6 bases). CDR3 length: 15 residues. Germline V gene sequence: CDR1 ENHRY, CDR2 SYGVKD. V lost 2 bases to trimming and J lost 4 bases, with 14 bases between them.

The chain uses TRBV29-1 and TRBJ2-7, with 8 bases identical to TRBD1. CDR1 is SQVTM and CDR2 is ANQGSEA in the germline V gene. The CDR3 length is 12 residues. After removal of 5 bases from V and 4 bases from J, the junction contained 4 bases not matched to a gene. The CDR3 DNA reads TGCAGCGTTATACAGGGGGTGTACGAGCAGTACTTC. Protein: CSVIQGVYEQYF.

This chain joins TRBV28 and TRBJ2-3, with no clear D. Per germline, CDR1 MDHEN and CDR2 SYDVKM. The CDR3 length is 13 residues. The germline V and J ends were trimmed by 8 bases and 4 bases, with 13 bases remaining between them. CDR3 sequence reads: CASALTVPDTQYF. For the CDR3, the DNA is TGTGCCAGCGCCCTAACGGTCCCAGATACGCAGTATTTT.

In nucleotides, the CDR3 is TGTGCCAGCAGTGGGGGACAGATGAACACTGAAGCTTTCTTT. Its translation: CASSGGQMNTEAFF. This sequence joins TRBV6-6 and TRBJ1-1; 7 bases match TRBD1. V dropped 5 bases and J dropped 0; count of bases not matched to a gene: 3. The germline gives CDR1 MNHNY, CDR2 SVGAGI (reference sequence). The CDR3 contains 14 residues.

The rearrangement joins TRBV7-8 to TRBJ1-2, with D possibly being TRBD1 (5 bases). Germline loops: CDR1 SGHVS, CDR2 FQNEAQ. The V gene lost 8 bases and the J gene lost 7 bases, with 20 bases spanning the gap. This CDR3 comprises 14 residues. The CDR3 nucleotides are TGTGCCAGCGGTCCCGACGCAACAGGTGGTGGCTACACCTTC. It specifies CASGPDATGGGYTF.

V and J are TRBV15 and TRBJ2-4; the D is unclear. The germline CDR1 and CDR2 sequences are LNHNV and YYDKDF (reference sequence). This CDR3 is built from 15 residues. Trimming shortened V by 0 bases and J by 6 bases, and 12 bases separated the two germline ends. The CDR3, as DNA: TGTGCCACCAGCAGAGATCGTGGCCAAACAAACATTCAGTACTTC. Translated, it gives CATSRDRGQTNIQYF.

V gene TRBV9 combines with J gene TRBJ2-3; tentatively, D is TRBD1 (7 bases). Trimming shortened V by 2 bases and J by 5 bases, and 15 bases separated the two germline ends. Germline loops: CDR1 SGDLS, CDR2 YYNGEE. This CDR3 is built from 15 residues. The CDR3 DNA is TGTGCCAGCAGCGTCGATCAGGGGGGTCTAGATACGCAGTATTTT. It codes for CASSVDQGGLDTQYF.

In DNA form, the CDR3 reads TGCGCCAGCAGCTTGGCGGCCGCTGGGGGCTCACCCCTCCACTTT. This translates into CASSLAAAGGSPLHF. J is TRBJ1-6 and V is TRBV5-1; D might be TRBD1 (6 bases). Germline loops: CDR1 SGHRS, CDR2 YFSETQ. Trimming removed 0 bases at V and 10 bases at J, with 14 bases between. The CDR3 runs to 15 residues.

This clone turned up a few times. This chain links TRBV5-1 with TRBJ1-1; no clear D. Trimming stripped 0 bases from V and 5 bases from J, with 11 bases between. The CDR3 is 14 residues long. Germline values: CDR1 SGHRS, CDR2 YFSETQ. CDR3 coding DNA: TGCGCCAGCAGCTTGGATTCGACGGGAACTGAAGCTTTCTTT. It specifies CASSLDSTGTEAFF.